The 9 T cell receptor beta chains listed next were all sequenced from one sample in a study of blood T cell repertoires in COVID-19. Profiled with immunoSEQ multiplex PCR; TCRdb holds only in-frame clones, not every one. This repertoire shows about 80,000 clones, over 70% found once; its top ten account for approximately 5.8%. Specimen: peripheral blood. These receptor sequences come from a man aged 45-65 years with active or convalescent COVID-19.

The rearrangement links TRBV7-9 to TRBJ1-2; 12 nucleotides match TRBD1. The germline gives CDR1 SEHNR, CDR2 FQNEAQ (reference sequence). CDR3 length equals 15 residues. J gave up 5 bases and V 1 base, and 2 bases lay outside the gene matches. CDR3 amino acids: CASSLGGQGAYGYTF. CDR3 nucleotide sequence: TGTGCCAGCAGCTTAGGGGGACAGGGGGCGTATGGCTACACCTTC. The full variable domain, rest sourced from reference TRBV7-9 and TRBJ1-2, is DTGVSQNPRHKITKRGQNVTFRCDPISEHNRLYWYRQTLGQGPEFLTYFQNEAQLEKSRLLSDRFSAERPKGSFSTLEIQRTEQGDSAMYLCASSLGGQGAYGYTFGSGTRLTVV.

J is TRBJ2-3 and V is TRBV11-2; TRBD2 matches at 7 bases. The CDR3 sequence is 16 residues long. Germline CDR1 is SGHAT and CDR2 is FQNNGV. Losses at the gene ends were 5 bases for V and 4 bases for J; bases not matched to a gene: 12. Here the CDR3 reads CASSLRVAGTSDTQYF. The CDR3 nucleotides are TGTGCCAGCAGCCTCCGGGTAGCGGGTACTTCAGATACGCAGTATTTT.

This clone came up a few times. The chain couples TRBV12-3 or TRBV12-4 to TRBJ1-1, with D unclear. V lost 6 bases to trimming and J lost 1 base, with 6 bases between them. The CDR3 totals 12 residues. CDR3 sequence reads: CASRYTNTEAFF. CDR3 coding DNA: TGTGCCAGCAGGTACACGAACACTGAAGCTTTCTTT.

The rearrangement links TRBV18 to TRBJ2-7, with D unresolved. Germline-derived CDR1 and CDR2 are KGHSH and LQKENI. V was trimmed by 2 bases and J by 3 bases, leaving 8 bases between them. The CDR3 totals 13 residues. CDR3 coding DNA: TGTGCCAGCTCACCAGGGCAGTTCTACGAGCAGTACTTC. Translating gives CASSPGQFYEQYF.

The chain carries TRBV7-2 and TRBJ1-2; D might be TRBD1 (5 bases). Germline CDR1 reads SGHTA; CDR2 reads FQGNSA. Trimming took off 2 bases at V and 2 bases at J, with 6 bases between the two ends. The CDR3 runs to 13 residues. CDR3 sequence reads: CASSLRGNYGYTF. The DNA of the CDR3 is TGTGCCAGCAGCTTACGGGGGAACTATGGCTACACCTTC.

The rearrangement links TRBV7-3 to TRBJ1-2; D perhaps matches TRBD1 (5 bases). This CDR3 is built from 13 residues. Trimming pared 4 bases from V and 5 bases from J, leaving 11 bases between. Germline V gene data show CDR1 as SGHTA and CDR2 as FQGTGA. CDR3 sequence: CASSSSTGYGYTF. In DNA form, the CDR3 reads TGTGCCAGCAGCTCATCAACAGGATATGGCTACACCTTC.

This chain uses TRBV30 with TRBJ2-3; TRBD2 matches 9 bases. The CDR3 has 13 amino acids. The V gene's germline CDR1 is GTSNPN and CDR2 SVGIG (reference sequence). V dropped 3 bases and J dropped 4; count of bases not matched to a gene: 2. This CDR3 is CAWSGGGADTQYF. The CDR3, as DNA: TGTGCCTGGAGCGGCGGGGGGGCAGATACGCAGTATTTT.

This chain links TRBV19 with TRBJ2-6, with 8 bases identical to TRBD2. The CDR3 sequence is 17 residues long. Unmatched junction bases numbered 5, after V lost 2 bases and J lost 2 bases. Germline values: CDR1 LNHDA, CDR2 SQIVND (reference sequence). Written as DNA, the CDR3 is TGTGCCAGTAGTATACTAGCGGGCCGAACTGGGGCCAACGTCCTGACTTTC. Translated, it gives CASSILAGRTGANVLTF.

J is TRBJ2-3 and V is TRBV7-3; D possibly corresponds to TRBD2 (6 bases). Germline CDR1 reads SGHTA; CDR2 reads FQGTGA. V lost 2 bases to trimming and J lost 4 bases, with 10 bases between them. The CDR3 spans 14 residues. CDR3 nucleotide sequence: TGTGCCAGCAGCTTATGGGGGGTTGCAGATACGCAGTATTTT. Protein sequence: CASSLWGVADTQYF.